This T cell receptor beta chain appears in the sequencing data of a study of post-analysis software for immune sequencing data. Study information: Some patients lacked subtype; others had relapsing-remitting, secondary progressive or progressive-relapsing disease.

Study-level findings and limits: Included in a set of roughly five TRBV segments more frequent in patients than controls were TRBV5-6, TRBV5-1 and TRBV20-1. Samples from one preparation batch, clustered by F measure, grouped strongly together. When compared against controls, multiple sclerosis patients showed significantly lower normalized Chao1 diversity.

This clonotype was detected only a few times. Its antigen is currently unknown. Unique molecular identifiers had been added to the TCR beta cDNA libraries. TCRdb re-analysed the PCR reads in MiXCR, keeping a single row per CDR3 protein. The sample lists around 200,000 distinct CDR3 sequences, over 25% occurring once. The CDR3 extends over 17 amino acids. Germline V CDR1 and CDR2: DFQATT, SNEGSKA (reference sequence). V dropped 1 base and J dropped 3; count of bases not matched to a gene: 9. Specimen: blood. This clonotype was sampled from a girl aged 2-17 years with multiple sclerosis. V is TRBV20-1 and J is TRBJ2-4; the match to TRBD1 covers 10 bases. CDR3 DNA: TGCAGTGCTAGAGTAACGACAGGGGGCGGCGGCAAAAACATTCAGTACTTC. This gives the protein CSARVTTGGGGKNIQYF.